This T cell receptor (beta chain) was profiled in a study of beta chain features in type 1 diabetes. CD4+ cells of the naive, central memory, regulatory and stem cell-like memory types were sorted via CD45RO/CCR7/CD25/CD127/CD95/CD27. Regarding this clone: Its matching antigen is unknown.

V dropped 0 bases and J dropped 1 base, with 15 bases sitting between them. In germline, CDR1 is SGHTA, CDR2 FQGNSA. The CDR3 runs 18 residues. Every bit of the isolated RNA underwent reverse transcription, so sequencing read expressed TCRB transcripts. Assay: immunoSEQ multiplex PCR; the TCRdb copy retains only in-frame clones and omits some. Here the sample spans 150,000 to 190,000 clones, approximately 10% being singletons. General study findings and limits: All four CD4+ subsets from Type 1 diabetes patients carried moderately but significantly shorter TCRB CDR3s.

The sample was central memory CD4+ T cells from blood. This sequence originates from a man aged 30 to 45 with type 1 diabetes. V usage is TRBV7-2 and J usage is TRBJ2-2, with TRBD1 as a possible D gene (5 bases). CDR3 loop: CASSLALGWQGNTGELFF. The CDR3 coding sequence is TGTGCCAGCAGCTTAGCGCTCGGATGGCAGGGGAACACCGGGGAGCTGTTTTTT.